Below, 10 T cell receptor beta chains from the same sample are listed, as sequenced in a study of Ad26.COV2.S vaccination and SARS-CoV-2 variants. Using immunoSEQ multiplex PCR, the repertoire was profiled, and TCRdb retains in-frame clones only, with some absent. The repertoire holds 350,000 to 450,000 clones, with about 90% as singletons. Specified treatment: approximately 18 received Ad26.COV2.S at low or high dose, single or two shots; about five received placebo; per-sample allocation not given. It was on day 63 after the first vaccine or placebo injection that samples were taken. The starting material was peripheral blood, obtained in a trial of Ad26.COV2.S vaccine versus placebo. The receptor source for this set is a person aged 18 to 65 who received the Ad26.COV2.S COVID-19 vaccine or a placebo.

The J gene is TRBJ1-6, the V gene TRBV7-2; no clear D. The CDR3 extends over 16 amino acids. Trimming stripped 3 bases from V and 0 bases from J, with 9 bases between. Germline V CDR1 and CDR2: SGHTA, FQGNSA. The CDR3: CASSFLQSSYNSPLHF. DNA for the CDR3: TGTGCCAGCAGCTTTCTTCAGAGCTCCTATAATTCACCCCTCCACTTT. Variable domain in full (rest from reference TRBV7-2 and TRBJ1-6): GAGVSQSPSNKVTEKGKDVELRCDPISGHTALYWYRQSLGQGLEFLIYFQGNSAPDKSGLPSDRFSAERTGGSVSTLTIQRTQQEDSAVYLCASSFLQSSYNSPLHFGNGTRLTVT.

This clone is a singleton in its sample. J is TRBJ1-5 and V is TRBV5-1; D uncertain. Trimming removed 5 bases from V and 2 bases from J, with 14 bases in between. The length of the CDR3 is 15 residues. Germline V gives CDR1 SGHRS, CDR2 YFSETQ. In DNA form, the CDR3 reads TGCGCCAGCAGGGTCGGGTTTAGCGGCAATCAGCCCCAGCATTTT. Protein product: CASRVGFSGNQPQHF.

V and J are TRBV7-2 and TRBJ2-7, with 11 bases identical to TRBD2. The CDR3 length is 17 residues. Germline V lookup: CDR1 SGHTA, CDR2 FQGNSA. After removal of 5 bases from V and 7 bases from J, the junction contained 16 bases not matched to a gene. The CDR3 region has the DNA TGTGCCAGCAGCCTAACTCCCGGGGTAGCGGGGGGGCGGGAGCAGTACTTC. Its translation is CASSLTPGVAGGREQYF.

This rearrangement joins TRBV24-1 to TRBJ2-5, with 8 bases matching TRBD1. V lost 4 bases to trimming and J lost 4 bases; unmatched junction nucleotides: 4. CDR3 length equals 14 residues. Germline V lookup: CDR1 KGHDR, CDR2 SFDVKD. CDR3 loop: CATSDFTGGETQYF. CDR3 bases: TGTGCCACCAGTGACTTTACAGGGGGAGAGACCCAGTACTTC.

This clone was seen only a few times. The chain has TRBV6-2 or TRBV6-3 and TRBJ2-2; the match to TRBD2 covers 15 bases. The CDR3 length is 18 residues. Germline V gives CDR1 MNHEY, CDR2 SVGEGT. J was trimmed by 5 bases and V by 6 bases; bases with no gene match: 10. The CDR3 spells CASSSPGLAGGSTGELFF. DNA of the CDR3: TGTGCCAGCAGCTCACCGGGACTAGCGGGGGGAAGTACCGGGGAGCTGTTTTTT.

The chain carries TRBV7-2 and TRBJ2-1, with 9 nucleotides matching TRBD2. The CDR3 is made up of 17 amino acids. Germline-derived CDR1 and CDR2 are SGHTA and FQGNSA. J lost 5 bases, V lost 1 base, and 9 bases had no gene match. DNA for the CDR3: TGTGCCAGCAGCTTAGTAACGCGGGGGGGCCAGAACAATGAGCAGTTCTTC. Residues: CASSLVTRGGQNNEQFF. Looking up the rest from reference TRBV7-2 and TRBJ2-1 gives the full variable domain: GAGVSQSPSNKVTEKGKDVELRCDPISGHTALYWYRQSLGQGLEFLIYFQGNSAPDKSGLPSDRFSAERTGGSVSTLTIQRTQQEDSAVYLCASSLVTRGGQNNEQFFGPGTRLTVL.

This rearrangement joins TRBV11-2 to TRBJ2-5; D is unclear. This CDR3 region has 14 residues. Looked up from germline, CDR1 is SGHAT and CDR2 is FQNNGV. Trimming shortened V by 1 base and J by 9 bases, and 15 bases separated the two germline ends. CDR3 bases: TGTGCCAGCAGCTTAGTCCTAGAAGAGAGGTCCCAGTACTTC. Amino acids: CASSLVLEERSQYF.

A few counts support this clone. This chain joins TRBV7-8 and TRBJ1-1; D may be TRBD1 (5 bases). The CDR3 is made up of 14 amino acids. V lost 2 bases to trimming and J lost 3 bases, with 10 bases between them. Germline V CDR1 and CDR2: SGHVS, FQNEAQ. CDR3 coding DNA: TGTGCCAGCAGCTTATTATTGGGGGACACTGAAGCTTTCTTT. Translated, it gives CASSLLLGDTEAFF.

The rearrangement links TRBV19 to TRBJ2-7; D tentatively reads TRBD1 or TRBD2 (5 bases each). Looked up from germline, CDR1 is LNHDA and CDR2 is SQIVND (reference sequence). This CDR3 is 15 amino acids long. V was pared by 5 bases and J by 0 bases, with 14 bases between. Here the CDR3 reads CASSFGTGLSYEQYF. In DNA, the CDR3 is TGTGCCAGTAGTTTTGGAACGGGGCTCTCCTACGAGCAGTACTTC.

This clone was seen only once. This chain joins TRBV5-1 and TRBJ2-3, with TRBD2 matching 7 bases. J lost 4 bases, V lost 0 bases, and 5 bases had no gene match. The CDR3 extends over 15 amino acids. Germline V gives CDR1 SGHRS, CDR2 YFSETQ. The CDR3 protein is CASSLAGGVADTQYF. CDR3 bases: TGCGCCAGCAGCTTGGCGGGGGGTGTGGCAGATACGCAGTATTTT.